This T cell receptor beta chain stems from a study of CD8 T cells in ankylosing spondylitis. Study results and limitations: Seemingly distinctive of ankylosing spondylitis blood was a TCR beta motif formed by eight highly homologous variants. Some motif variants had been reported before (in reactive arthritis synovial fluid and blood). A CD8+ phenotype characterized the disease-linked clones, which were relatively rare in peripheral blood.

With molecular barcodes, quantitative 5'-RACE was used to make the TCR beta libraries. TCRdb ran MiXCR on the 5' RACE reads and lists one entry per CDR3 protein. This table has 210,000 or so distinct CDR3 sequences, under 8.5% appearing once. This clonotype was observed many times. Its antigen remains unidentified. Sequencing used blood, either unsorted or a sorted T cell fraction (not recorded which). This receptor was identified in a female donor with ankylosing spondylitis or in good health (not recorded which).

Written as DNA, the CDR3 is TGTGCCAGCAGCGCAGGACTAGCGGGACCCGGGGAGCTGTTTTTT. This sequence encodes CASSAGLAGPGELFF. This chain links TRBV7-2 with TRBJ2-2; TRBD2 matches at 12 bases. Trimming removed 5 bases from V and 6 bases from J; junction bases left unmatched: 4. Germline CDR1 is SGHTA and CDR2 is FQGNSA. The length of the CDR3 is 15 residues.